The 18 T cell receptor beta chains below were found in one sample sequenced in a study of blood T cell repertoires in COVID-19. Clones were sequenced by immunoSEQ multiplex PCR, and TCRdb holds only the in-frame ones, with some missing. The data contain 110,000 to 150,000 clones, 80% to 90% of them singletons. Source material: peripheral blood. These receptors were taken from a man in his sixties with active or convalescent COVID-19.

This clone was seen once. V is TRBV18 and J is TRBJ2-6; TRBD1 aligns across 7 bases. With V trimmed by 3 bases and J by 4 bases, 15 bases remained unmatched. The CDR3 loop spans 19 amino acids. Germline CDR1 reads KGHSH; CDR2 reads LQKENI. The CDR3 DNA is TGTGCCAGCTCACCCTTAGGACAGGTCAAACGCTGGGGGGCCAACGTCCTGACTTTC. Protein sequence: CASSPLGQVKRWGANVLTF.

The chain couples TRBV19 to TRBJ2-1; D may be TRBD2 (6 bases). V dropped 1 base and J dropped 0 bases, with 10 bases sitting between them. Germline CDR1 LNHDA, CDR2 SQIVND (reference sequence). The CDR3 contains 16 residues. The CDR3 DNA is TGTGCCAGTAGTATAGCGGGGGACCACTCCTACAATGAGCAGTTCTTC. Translation gives CASSIAGDHSYNEQFF.

The rearrangement joins TRBV30 to TRBJ2-1; 8 nucleotides align to TRBD2. V shed 0 bases and J 10 bases; nucleotides not matched to a gene: 17. This CDR3 spans 17 amino acids. Germline assignment: CDR1 GTSNPN and CDR2 SVGIG (reference sequence). CDR3 nucleotide sequence: TGTGCCTGGAGTGTGGTCCCGCTACGGGGGGGCCGAAACGAGCAGTTCTTC. Its translation is CAWSVVPLRGGRNEQFF.

This clone was seen only a few times. This sequence joins TRBV7-9 and TRBJ1-5; 10 nucleotides agree with TRBD1. CDR3 length: 15 residues. V trimming: 5 bases; J trimming: 2 bases; junction bases outside the gene matches: 3. Germline assignment: CDR1 SEHNR and CDR2 FQNEAQ (reference sequence). This CDR3 is CASSDGTGGNQPQHF. The CDR3 coding sequence is TGTGCCAGCAGCGACGGGACAGGGGGCAATCAGCCCCAGCATTTT.

This rearrangement joins TRBV10-1 to TRBJ2-7, with D possibly matching TRBD1 (6 bases). CDR1 and CDR2 (germline): WNHNN, SYGVQD (reference sequence). The CDR3 is 14 residues long. The V and J ends lost 6 bases and 3 bases respectively, with 15 bases between them. The chain's CDR3 is CASSERNRDYEQYF. CDR3 DNA: TGCGCCAGCAGCGAGAGGAACAGGGACTACGAGCAGTACTTC.

The chain combines TRBV11-3 with TRBJ1-1, with 7 bases fitting TRBD1. Trimming removed 0 bases from V and 4 bases from J; junction bases left unmatched: 8. The CDR3 length is 16 residues. CDR1 is SGHNT, CDR2 YENEEA, per germline. In nucleotides, the CDR3 is TGTGCCAGCAGCTTAGATCAGAGGGGGCTGGGCACTGAAGCTTTCTTT. Protein product: CASSLDQRGLGTEAFF. The full variable domain, completed using reference TRBV11-3 and TRBJ1-1, is EAGVVQSPRYKIIEKKQPVAFWCNPISGHNTLYWYLQNLGQGPELLIRYENEEAVDDSQLPKDRFSAERLKGVDSTLKIQPAELGDSAVYLCASSLDQRGLGTEAFFGQGTRLTVV.

This clone was counted a single time. This chain joins TRBV5-1 and TRBJ2-1; 8 nucleotides line up with TRBD2. Germline loops: CDR1 SGHRS, CDR2 YFSETQ. The CDR3 has 15 residues. Trimming removed 4 bases from V and 1 base from J; junction bases left unmatched: 4. The CDR3 reads CASSASGSSYNEQFF. CDR3 coding DNA: TGCGCCAGCAGCGCGAGCGGGAGTTCCTACAATGAGCAGTTCTTC.

V usage is TRBV19 and J usage is TRBJ2-5; 14 bases agree with TRBD2. Germline-derived CDR1 and CDR2 are LNHDA and SQIVND (reference sequence). The ends lost 7 bases at V and 2 bases at J; junction bases unmatched: 18. The CDR3 extends over 20 amino acids. DNA for the CDR3: TGTGCCAGTACCAGAAAGCCACTCGGACTAGCGGGGGGTTGGCAAGAGACCCAGTACTTC. Translated: CASTRKPLGLAGGWQETQYF.

The V call is TRBV12-3 or TRBV12-4, the J call TRBJ1-2, with 7 bases matching TRBD1. The CDR3 covers 13 residues. Germline trimming cut 6 bases from V and 6 bases from J; bases unmatched to any gene: 7. CDR3 sequence (DNA): TGTGCCAGCAGCCCGACAGGGACGGATGGCTACACCTTC. The encoded protein is CASSPTGTDGYTF.

As concerns this clone: The junction and the germline gene differ at one end; a read error may be behind it. The V and J genes are TRBV7-6 and TRBJ1-2; TRBD1 agrees at 10 bases. The length of the CDR3 is 14 residues. Germline CDR1 SGHVS, CDR2 FNYEAQ. This CDR3 is CASSLDFDRGLRAF. CDR3 in DNA: TGTGCCAGCAGCTTAGATTTCGACAGGGGGCTACGGGCCTTC.

This clone has only one observation. V and J are TRBV6-5 and TRBJ2-1; TRBD1 matches 9 bases. This CDR3 is 15 amino acids long. Trimming took 6 bases from V and 2 from J; bases not matched to a gene: 5. Germline V gene sequence: CDR1 MNHEY, CDR2 SVGAGI. The CDR3 reads CASRGTGSPYNEQFF. The CDR3 region has the DNA TGTGCCAGCAGGGGGACAGGGTCACCCTACAATGAGCAGTTCTTC.

V usage is TRBV4-3 and J usage is TRBJ1-2; no firm D call. Germline V gene data show CDR1 as LGHNA and CDR2 as YSLEER. V dropped 0 bases and J dropped 5 bases, with 13 bases sitting between them. The CDR3 loop spans 15 amino acids. CDR3 residues: CASSQDFLSPYGYTF. The CDR3 nucleotides read TGCGCCAGCAGCCAAGATTTCCTGAGCCCGTATGGCTACACCTTC.

The V call is TRBV19, the J call TRBJ1-5; D is possibly TRBD1 (6 bases). Trimming removed 6 bases at V and 7 bases at J, with 16 bases between. The CDR3 extends over 14 amino acids. The germline gives CDR1 LNHDA, CDR2 SQIVND (reference sequence). CDR3 loop: CASSSNRVGQPQHF. For the CDR3, the DNA is TGTGCCAGTAGCTCAAACAGGGTAGGACAGCCCCAGCATTTT. The entire variable domain, with the rest obtained from reference TRBV19 and TRBJ1-5, is as follows: DGGITQSPKYLFRKEGQNVTLSCEQNLNHDAMYWYRQDPGQGLRLIYYSQIVNDFQKGDIAEGYSVSREKKESFPLTVTSAQKNPTAFYLCASSSNRVGQPQHFGDGTRLSIL.

V gene TRBV18 combines with J gene TRBJ1-5; 7 bases align to TRBD1. Losses at the gene ends were 3 bases for V and 4 bases for J; bases not matched to a gene: 9. Germline V CDR1 and CDR2: KGHSH, LQKENI. This CDR3 is 16 amino acids long. The CDR3 nucleotides are TGTGCCAGCTCACCCCCCGGACAGGAAGCGAATCAGCCCCAGCATTTT. This gives the protein CASSPPGQEANQPQHF.

This clone was observed once. V usage is TRBV4-3 and J usage is TRBJ1-2; D is undetermined. The germline V gene encodes CDR1 LGHNA and CDR2 YSLEER. The CDR3 runs to 14 residues. Trimming took off 0 bases at V and 6 bases at J, with 11 bases between the two ends. The CDR3 nucleotides read TGCGCCAGCAGCCAAGATCTGGGAGGCGATGGCTACACCTTC. Translating gives CASSQDLGGDGYTF.

The rearrangement links TRBV6-5 to TRBJ1-1; D is uncertain. The length of the CDR3 is 14 residues. Per the germline V gene, CDR1 is MNHEY and CDR2 is SVGAGI. V lost 2 bases and J lost 1, with 8 bases in between. The CDR3 nucleotides read TGTGCCAGCAGTTACGTAGACAAGAACACTGAAGCTTTCTTT. Amino acid sequence: CASSYVDKNTEAFF.

The table lists this clone with a few counts. The chain has TRBV11-3 and TRBJ2-1; 11 bases map to TRBD2. The CDR3 runs to 18 residues. The germline V gene encodes CDR1 SGHNT and CDR2 YENEEA. The J segment lost 1 base and the V segment lost 3 bases, leaving 8 bases of the junction unmatched. The chain's CDR3 is CASSFGTSGLKSYNEQFF. The CDR3 nucleotides are TGTGCCAGCAGCTTCGGGACTAGCGGATTGAAATCCTACAATGAGCAGTTCTTC.

The sample holds a few counts of this clone. The V gene is TRBV13, the J gene TRBJ1-2, with 10 bases matching TRBD1. The CDR3 runs to 15 residues. V trimming: 5 bases; J trimming: 7 bases; junction bases outside the gene matches: 10. Germline CDR1 and CDR2: PRHDT and FYEKMQ (reference sequence). The DNA of the CDR3 is TGTGCCAGCAGCGATCAGACAGGGGGCTCCCTTGGCTACACCTTC. This encodes CASSDQTGGSLGYTF. Based on the CDR3 plus reference TRBV13 and TRBJ1-2, the full variable domain is AAGVIQSPRHLIKEKRETATLKCYPIPRHDTVYWYQQGPGQDPQFLISFYEKMQSDKGSIPDRFSAQQFSDYHSELNMSSLELGDSALYFCASSDQTGGSLGYTFGSGTRLTVV.